This T cell receptor (beta chain) was retrieved from a study of blood T cells in healthy people across ages. Study conclusions and caveats: Samples with more naive T cells showed higher observed beta diversity.

CDR1 and CDR2 from the germline V gene are LGHDT and YNNKEL (reference sequence). The V gene lost 2 bases and the J gene lost 1 base, with 11 bases spanning the gap. This CDR3 has 15 amino acids. Sample-barcoded 5' priming and a J-beta primer mix drove a second PCR of roughly 6 to 12 cycles. Per sample, CDR3-containing paired-end reads numbered at least 2.5 million. Using its own MiXCR run on the 5' RACE reads, TCRdb lists one record per CDR3 protein. Of about 1.5 million distinct CDR3 sequences in the sample, about 43% were seen once. There were at least 5.5 micrograms of total RNA extracted from every sample. As for this clonotype: As yet, its antigen is unknown.

Sequenced material: blood. The sequence derives from a young woman in good health. This rearrangement joins TRBV3-1 to TRBJ1-1; possibly TRBD1 for D (5 bases). CDR3 nucleotides: TGTGCCAGCAGCCAAAGCGGACAAGCGAACACTGAAGCTTTCTTT. It specifies CASSQSGQANTEAFF.